Sequencing of this T cell receptor beta chain was carried out in a study of cytomegalovirus exposure and HLA in healthy donors. Study-level background: Researchers found that 81% of around 400 genotyped donors fell within the Caucasian-associated ancestry cluster.

Turning to this clone: Its antigen is as yet unknown.

The PCR had 60 Vbeta and 13 Jbeta primers. Method: immunoSEQ multiplex PCR; TCRdb's copy keeps in-frame clones and lacks some. The listing records some 200,000 clones. The CDR3 length is 19 residues. Unmatched junction bases numbered 8, after V lost 0 bases and J lost 1 base. Germline lookup yields CDR1 LGHNA and CDR2 YSLEER. Study-wide results and caveats: Later on, an analysis found that several of the most significant clusters appeared to be linked to common viral pathogens, which included parvovirus B19. 16,951 TCR beta sequences were associated with HLA alleles at 0.05 false discovery rate in a later analysis. Among TCR sequences, most were rare, though some public TCRs appeared in many donors.

This sequence originates from a boy aged 10-17 years in good health and CMV-seronegative. Sequencing was done on a sample of PBMCs. The rearrangement links TRBV4-3 to TRBJ2-5; TRBD2 agrees at 13 bases. The CDR3 DNA sequence: TGCGCCAGCAGCCAAGATCGGGGACTAGCGGGGAACCTCCAAGAGACCCAGTACTTC. The encoded protein is CASSQDRGLAGNLQETQYF.